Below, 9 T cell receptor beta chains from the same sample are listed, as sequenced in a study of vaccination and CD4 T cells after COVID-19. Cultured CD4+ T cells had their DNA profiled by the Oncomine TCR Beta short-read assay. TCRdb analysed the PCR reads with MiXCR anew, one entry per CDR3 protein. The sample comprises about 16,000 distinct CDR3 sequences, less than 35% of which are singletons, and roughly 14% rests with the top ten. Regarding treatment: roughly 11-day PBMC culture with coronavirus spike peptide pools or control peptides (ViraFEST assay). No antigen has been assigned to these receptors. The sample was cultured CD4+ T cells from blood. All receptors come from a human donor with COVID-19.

This CDR3 is CASSASGRGVYNEQFF. CDR3 nucleotides: TGTGCCAGCAGTGCGTCGGGGCGGGGGGTCTACAATGAGCAGTTCTTC. The rearrangement links TRBV6-1 to TRBJ2-1; 8 bases agree with TRBD2. The CDR3 extends over 16 amino acids. The V and J ends lost 4 bases and 3 bases, in that order; junction bases with no gene match: 8. Germline assignment: CDR1 MNHNS and CDR2 SASEGT.

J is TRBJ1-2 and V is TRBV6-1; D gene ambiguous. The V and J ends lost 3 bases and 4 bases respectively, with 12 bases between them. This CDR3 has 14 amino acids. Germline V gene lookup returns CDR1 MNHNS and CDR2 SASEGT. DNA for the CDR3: TGTGCCAGCAGTGAGTCCGGGAAGATCTATGGCTACACCTTC. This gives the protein CASSESGKIYGYTF.

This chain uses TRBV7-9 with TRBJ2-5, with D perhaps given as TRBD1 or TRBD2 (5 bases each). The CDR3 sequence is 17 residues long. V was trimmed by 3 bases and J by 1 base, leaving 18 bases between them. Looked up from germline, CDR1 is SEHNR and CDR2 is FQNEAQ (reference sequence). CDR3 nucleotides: TGTGCCAGCAGCTTCGGGACGCGACAGACTATCCAAGAGACCCAGTACTTC. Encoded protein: CASSFGTRQTIQETQYF.

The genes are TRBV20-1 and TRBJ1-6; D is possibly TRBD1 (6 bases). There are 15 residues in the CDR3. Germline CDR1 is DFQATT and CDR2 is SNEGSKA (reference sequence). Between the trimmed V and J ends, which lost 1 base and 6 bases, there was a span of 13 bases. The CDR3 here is CSARAEQGPNSPLHF. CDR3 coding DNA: TGCAGTGCTAGAGCTGAACAGGGCCCTAATTCACCCCTCCACTTT.

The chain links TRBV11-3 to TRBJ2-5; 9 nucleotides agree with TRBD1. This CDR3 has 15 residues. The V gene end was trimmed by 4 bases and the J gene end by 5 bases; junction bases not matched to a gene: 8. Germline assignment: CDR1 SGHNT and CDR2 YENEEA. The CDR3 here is CASSYRDRDWETQYF. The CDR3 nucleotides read TGTGCCAGCAGCTACCGGGACAGGGATTGGGAGACCCAGTACTTC.

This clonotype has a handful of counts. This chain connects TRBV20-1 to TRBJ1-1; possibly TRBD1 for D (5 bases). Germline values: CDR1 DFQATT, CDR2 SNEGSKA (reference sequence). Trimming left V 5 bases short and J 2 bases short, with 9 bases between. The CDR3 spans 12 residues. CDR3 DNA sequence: TGCAGTGCTTACGACAGAAACACTGAAGCTTTCTTT. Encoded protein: CSAYDRNTEAFF.

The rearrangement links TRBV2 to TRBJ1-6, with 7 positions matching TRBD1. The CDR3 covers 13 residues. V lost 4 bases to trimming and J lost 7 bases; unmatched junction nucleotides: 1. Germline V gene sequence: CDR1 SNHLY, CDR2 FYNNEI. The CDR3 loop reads CASSGQGNSPLHF. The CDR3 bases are TGTGCCAGCAGTGGACAGGGAAATTCACCCCTCCACTTT. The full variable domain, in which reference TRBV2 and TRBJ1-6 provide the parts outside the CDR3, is EPEVTQTPSHQVTQMGQEVILRCVPISNHLYFYWYRQILGQKVEFLVSFYNNEISEKSEIFDDQFSVERPDGSNFTLKIRSTKLEDSAMYFCASSGQGNSPLHFGNGTRLTVT.

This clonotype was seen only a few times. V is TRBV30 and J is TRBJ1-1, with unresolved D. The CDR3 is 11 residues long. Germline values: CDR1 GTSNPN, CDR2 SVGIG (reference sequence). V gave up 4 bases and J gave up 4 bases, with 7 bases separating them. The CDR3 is CAWNSSTEAFF. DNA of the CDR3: TGTGCCTGGAATTCGTCCACTGAAGCTTTCTTT.

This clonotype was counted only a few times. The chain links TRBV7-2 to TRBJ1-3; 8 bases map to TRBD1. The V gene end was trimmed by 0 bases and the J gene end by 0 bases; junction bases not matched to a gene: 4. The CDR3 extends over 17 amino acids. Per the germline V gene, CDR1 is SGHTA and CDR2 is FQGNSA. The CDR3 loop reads CASSLARTGHSGNTIYF. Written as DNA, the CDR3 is TGTGCCAGCAGCTTAGCTAGGACAGGGCACTCTGGAAACACCATATATTTT.